The TCR beta chain described here comes from a study of T-cell reconstitution after alpha-beta-depleted transplantation in children. The germline V gene has CDR1 SEHNR and CDR2 FQNEAQ (reference sequence). The length of the CDR3 is 13 residues. V shed 10 bases and J shed 0 bases, with 12 bases lying between them. Researchers prepared the TCRbeta library using unique molecular identifiers, the study reports. TCRdb used MiXCR to reprocess the PCR reads, holding one entry per CDR3 protein. The sample records a few hundred thousand distinct CDR3 sequences, around 9.7% being singletons. The source was PBMCs from the stem cell graft donor, collected from the stem cell graft. This TCR came from a human donor who donated a stem cell graft to a child with SCID. This chain links TRBV7-9 with TRBJ2-5; D is perhaps TRBD1 or TRBD2 (5 bases each). In nucleotides, the CDR3 is TGTGCCACCTCGTGGGGGTACCAAGAGACCCAGTACTTC. Residues: CATSWGYQETQYF.